Each of the 26 T cell receptor beta chains below was sequenced from the same sample in a study of cytomegalovirus exposure and HLA in healthy donors. The PCR ran on 60 Vbeta and 13 Jbeta primers. Produced via immunoSEQ multiplex PCR; TCRdb's table is partial and in-frame only. The sample includes 150,000 to 200,000 clones, roughly 12% of them seen just once. The source material was PBMCs. The receptors shown here come from a man aged 50 to 60 in good health and CMV-seropositive.

In its sample, this clone was seen a few times. The chain carries TRBV5-4 and TRBJ1-1; D gene uncertain. Deletions cut 4 bases from V and 7 bases from J, with 14 bases between. The CDR3 contains 13 residues. Germline values: CDR1 SGHNT, CDR2 YYREEE (reference sequence). CDR3 DNA sequence: TGTGCCAGCAGCCCTGGGAGGGCCCTTGAAGCTTTCTTT. It specifies CASSPGRALEAFF. The full variable domain, completed using reference TRBV5-4 and TRBJ1-1, is ETGVTQSPTHLIKTRGQQVTLRCSSQSGHNTVSWYQQALGQGPQFIFQYYREEENGRGNFPPRFSGLQFPNYSSELNVNALELDDSALYLCASSPGRALEAFFGQGTRLTVV.

This chain connects TRBV11-2 to TRBJ1-6, with D uncertain. The V and J ends lost 1 base and 5 bases respectively, with 12 bases between them. The CDR3 runs 16 residues. In germline, CDR1 is SGHAT, CDR2 FQNNGV. This chain's CDR3 is CASSLGLSRDNSPLHF. CDR3 bases: TGTGCCAGCAGCTTAGGCCTGAGTCGGGATAATTCACCCCTCCACTTT. The whole variable domain, remainder taken from reference TRBV11-2 and TRBJ1-6, is EAGVAQSPRYKIIEKRQSVAFWCNPISGHATLYWYQQILGQGPKLLIQFQNNGVVDDSQLPKDRFSAERLKGVDSTLKIQPAKLEDSAVYLCASSLGLSRDNSPLHFGNGTRLTVT.

The chain employs TRBV27 and TRBJ2-7; D possibly corresponds to TRBD1 (6 bases). Trimming took 0 bases from V and 4 from J, leaving 13 bases between them. The germline V gene encodes CDR1 MNHEY and CDR2 SMNVEV (reference sequence). CDR3 length: 15 amino acids. The CDR3 region is CASSLSQGRVYEQYF. CDR3 coding DNA: TGTGCCAGCAGTTTATCCCAGGGGCGCGTATACGAGCAGTACTTC.

As concerns this clone: Compared with germline, one end of the junction differs, possibly owing to a read error. The V call is TRBV7-7, the J call TRBJ2-2; possibly TRBD1 for D (6 bases). This CDR3 has 15 residues. CDR1 is SSHAT and CDR2 is FNYEAQ in the germline V gene (reference sequence). Here the CDR3 DNA reads TGTGCTAGCAGCTCAACCTCAGGGGCTGGCGGGGAGCTGTTTTTT. As protein: CASSSTSGAGGELFF.

A few counts support this clone. This chain links TRBV30 with TRBJ2-7; perhaps TRBD2 as D (6 bases). The germline V and J ends were trimmed by 5 bases and 4 bases, with 18 bases remaining between them. This CDR3 is built from 14 residues. Germline CDR1 GTSNPN, CDR2 SVGIG (reference sequence). CDR3 region: CAWGPGGAGYEQYF. The CDR3 DNA reads as TGTGCCTGGGGACCCGGCGGGGCAGGATACGAGCAGTACTTC. The variable domain in full, with the rest retrieved from reference TRBV30 and TRBJ2-7, is SQTIHQWPATLVQPVGSPLSLECTVEGTSNPNLYWYRQAAGRGLQLLFYSVGIGQISSEVPQNLSASRPQDRQFILSSKKLLLSDSGFYLCAWGPGGAGYEQYFGPGTRLTVT.

A few counts support this clone. The V call is TRBV5-1, the J call TRBJ1-2, with 9 nucleotides matching TRBD1. Germline CDR1 reads SGHRS; CDR2 reads YFSETQ. CDR3 length: 13 residues. The ends lost 5 bases at V and 5 bases at J; junction bases unmatched: 4. This CDR3 reads CASSFGTGYGYTF. For the CDR3, the DNA is TGCGCCAGCAGTTTCGGGACAGGGTATGGCTACACCTTC.

The chain employs TRBV6-5 and TRBJ1-5, with D possibly being TRBD1 (6 bases). V was shortened by 4 bases and J by 6 bases, with 16 bases between the two germline ends. The CDR3 has 15 amino acids. CDR1 is MNHEY and CDR2 is SVGAGI in the germline V gene. The CDR3 is CASSSQGIDSQPQHF. Here the CDR3 DNA reads TGTGCCAGCAGTTCCCAGGGGATTGATAGTCAGCCCCAGCATTTT.

The chain recombines TRBV28 with TRBJ1-5; D is undetermined. The V gene lost 5 bases and the J gene lost 2 bases, with 13 bases spanning the gap. CDR1 and CDR2 from the germline V gene are MDHEN and SYDVKM. The CDR3 contains 15 residues. Here the CDR3 DNA reads TGTGCCAGCAGTCCGCCCCTCGGGGGCAATCAGCCCCAGCATTTT. The encoded protein is CASSPPLGGNQPQHF.

This clone was found a few times. The V call is TRBV6-6, the J call TRBJ2-7, with 7 bases lining up with TRBD2. J lost 2 bases, V lost 5 bases, and 6 bases had no gene match. This CDR3 has 14 amino acids. Germline V gene lookup returns CDR1 MNHNY and CDR2 SVGAGI (reference sequence). As DNA, the CDR3 is TGTGCCAGCAGTCTACGGGGGGAGCCCTACGAGCAGTACGTC. It encodes CASSLRGEPYEQYV.

This clone was counted only a few times. The chain combines TRBV5-1 with TRBJ2-5, with D tentatively TRBD1 (6 bases). In germline, CDR1 is SGHRS, CDR2 YFSETQ. The CDR3 extends over 13 amino acids. V gave up 4 bases and J gave up 3 bases, with 10 bases separating them. The CDR3: CASSLGQKETQYF. The CDR3, as DNA: TGCGCCAGCAGCCTAGGACAGAAAGAGACCCAGTACTTC.

A few counts support this clone. J is TRBJ1-4 and V is TRBV18; 7 bases are a match to TRBD1. The trim removed 3 bases at V and 8 bases at J, leaving 6 bases unmatched. Germline values: CDR1 KGHSH, CDR2 LQKENI. CDR3 length equals 14 residues. The CDR3 here is CASSPDRVPEKLFF. The CDR3 DNA reads TGTGCCAGCTCACCCGACAGGGTGCCGGAAAAACTGTTTTTT.

The J gene is TRBJ1-3, the V gene TRBV10-3; 8 nucleotides line up with TRBD1. The CDR3 is 15 amino acids. V trimming: 8 bases; J trimming: 0 bases; junction bases outside the gene matches: 6. Germline-derived CDR1 and CDR2 are ENHRY and SYGVKD. CDR3 nucleotide sequence: TGTGCCATCGGAACAGGGGGAAGCTCTGGAAACACCATATATTTT. It yields the protein CAIGTGGSSGNTIYF.

The chain links TRBV19 to TRBJ1-1; 9 bases match TRBD1. The germline V gene encodes CDR1 LNHDA and CDR2 SQIVND (reference sequence). Trimming took 5 bases from V and 4 from J; bases not matched to a gene: 5. The CDR3 is 14 amino acids. CDR3 sequence (DNA): TGTGCCAGTAGTCGTTACAGGGGGCGCACTGAAGCTTTCTTT. Translation: CASSRYRGRTEAFF.

This clone has only a few counts. V is TRBV14 and J is TRBJ2-5, with D tentatively TRBD2 (6 bases). Germline V lookup: CDR1 SGHDN, CDR2 FVKESK. CDR3 size: 13 residues. V lost 6 bases and J 1 base, leaving 9 bases between the germline ends. The CDR3 spells CASRGLSQETQYF. In DNA, the CDR3 is TGTGCCAGCAGAGGACTATCCCAAGAGACCCAGTACTTC.

A few counts support this clone. The chain has TRBV6-1 and TRBJ2-2, with 8 nucleotides matching TRBD1. CDR1 MNHNS and CDR2 SASEGT come from the germline V gene. The CDR3 extends over 14 amino acids. V gave up 7 bases and J gave up 7 bases; unmatched junction bases: 8. The DNA of the CDR3 is TGTGCCAGCACTAGGGACAGGTCGGGCGGGGAGCTGTTTTTT. Protein product: CASTRDRSGGELFF.

This clone has just a few counts. V is TRBV5-1 and J is TRBJ1-2; a weak D match, TRBD1 (5 bases). Between the trimmed V and J ends, which lost 3 bases and 4 bases, there was a span of 13 bases. The CDR3 has 14 amino acids. The germline V gene encodes CDR1 SGHRS and CDR2 YFSETQ. DNA for the CDR3: TGCGCCAGCAGCTCTTTGGCAGGGCTCTATGGCTACACCTTC. It translates to CASSSLAGLYGYTF.

This clone was observed a handful of times. The rearrangement links TRBV2 to TRBJ2-7, with 9 bases matching TRBD1. Unmatched junction bases numbered 6, after V lost 2 bases and J lost 4 bases. Germline V gives CDR1 SNHLY, CDR2 FYNNEI. This CDR3 comprises 15 residues. CDR3 nucleotide sequence: TGTGCCAGCAGTGAAACCGGGACAGGGAGTTACGAGCAGTACTTC. Amino acid sequence: CASSETGTGSYEQYF.

This clone showed up just a few times. The V call is TRBV5-8, the J call TRBJ1-3; TRBD1 matches 8 bases. Germline-derived CDR1 and CDR2 are SGHTS and YDEGEE. The CDR3 has 14 amino acids. V trimming: 5 bases; J trimming: 2 bases; junction bases outside the gene matches: 3. The CDR3 sequence is CASSQDRAGNTIYF. The CDR3 DNA follows: TGTGCCAGCAGTCAGGACAGGGCTGGAAACACCATATATTTT.

This clone has just a few counts. This chain uses TRBV6-6 with TRBJ2-1; TRBD2 matches 8 bases. The CDR3 totals 15 residues. Trimming took 6 bases from V and 4 from J; bases not matched to a gene: 8. Germline values: CDR1 MNHNY, CDR2 SVGAGI (reference sequence). Written as DNA, the CDR3 is TGTGCCAGCAGCCCTATAGCGGGGCGATACAATGAGCAGTTCTTC. It codes for CASSPIAGRYNEQFF.

In this sample, this clone turned up a few times. The chain has TRBV4-2 and TRBJ2-2; no reliable D call. The V end was cut by 0 bases, the J end by 5 bases, with 10 bases between. In germline, CDR1 is LGHNA, CDR2 YNFKEQ. This CDR3 has 15 amino acids. This chain's CDR3 is CASSQEIRGTGELFF. As DNA, the CDR3 is TGTGCCAGCAGCCAAGAAATTAGAGGAACCGGGGAGCTGTTTTTT.

This clone was recorded a few times. The chain couples TRBV6-1 to TRBJ1-4, with D maybe TRBD1 (5 bases). The V gene's germline CDR1 is MNHNS and CDR2 SASEGT. The CDR3 runs 16 residues. Trimming stripped 4 bases from V and 2 bases from J, with 14 bases between. The CDR3 spells CASSGQGGTTNEKLFF. The CDR3 DNA reads as TGTGCCAGCAGTGGCCAGGGTGGAACGACTAATGAAAAACTGTTTTTT.

In DNA, the CDR3 is TGTGCCAGTAGTTCCCGGACGGGAGGGTCGTTCTTC. Amino acids: CASSSRTGGSFF. The chain uses TRBV19 and TRBJ2-1; TRBD2 agrees at 8 bases. The junction had 9 bases not matched to a gene; V was cut back by 5 bases and J by 15 bases. Germline values: CDR1 LNHDA, CDR2 SQIVND (reference sequence). This CDR3 is built from 12 residues. Full variable domain (missing parts from reference TRBV19 and TRBJ2-1): DGGITQSPKYLFRKEGQNVTLSCEQNLNHDAMYWYRQDPGQGLRLIYYSQIVNDFQKGDIAEGYSVSREKKESFPLTVTSAQKNPTAFYLCASSSRTGGSFFGPGTRLTVL.

The chain is built from TRBV5-1 and TRBJ1-4; D might be TRBD1 (6 bases). This CDR3 region has 16 residues. V gave up 0 bases and J gave up 7 bases, with 16 bases separating them. Germline assignment: CDR1 SGHRS and CDR2 YFSETQ. The CDR3 nucleotides are TGCGCCAGCAGCTTGGGTCTGGGGGCAATTGGTGAAAAACTGTTTTTT. As protein: CASSLGLGAIGEKLFF.

This clone was observed a single time. This chain links TRBV11-3 with TRBJ2-1; possible D gene TRBD2, 6 bases. Per germline, CDR1 SGHNT and CDR2 YENEEA. The CDR3 covers 15 residues. V shed 5 bases and J shed 3 bases, with 14 bases lying between them. Written as DNA, the CDR3 is TGTGCCAGCAGCCGTATTAGCGGATACTACAATGAGCAGTTCTTC. It specifies CASSRISGYYNEQFF.

The gene calls are TRBV5-1 and TRBJ2-3; tentative D call: TRBD2 (5 bases). Trimming stripped 1 base from V and 3 bases from J, with 12 bases between. Germline V gives CDR1 SGHRS, CDR2 YFSETQ. CDR3 length equals 15 residues. The CDR3 region has the DNA TGCGCCAGCAGCTTGATCGGGGTTACGACAGATACGCAGTATTTT. Translation gives CASSLIGVTTDTQYF.

In its sample, this clone was seen a few times. The V and J genes are TRBV2 and TRBJ1-1; TRBD1 matches at 7 bases. The V and J ends lost 2 bases and 1 base, in that order; junction bases with no gene match: 1. The CDR3 contains 14 residues. Per germline, CDR1 SNHLY and CDR2 FYNNEI. CDR3 nucleotides: TGTGCCAGCAGTGAACAGGGGGGGAACACTGAAGCTTTCTTT. Its translation: CASSEQGGNTEAFF.